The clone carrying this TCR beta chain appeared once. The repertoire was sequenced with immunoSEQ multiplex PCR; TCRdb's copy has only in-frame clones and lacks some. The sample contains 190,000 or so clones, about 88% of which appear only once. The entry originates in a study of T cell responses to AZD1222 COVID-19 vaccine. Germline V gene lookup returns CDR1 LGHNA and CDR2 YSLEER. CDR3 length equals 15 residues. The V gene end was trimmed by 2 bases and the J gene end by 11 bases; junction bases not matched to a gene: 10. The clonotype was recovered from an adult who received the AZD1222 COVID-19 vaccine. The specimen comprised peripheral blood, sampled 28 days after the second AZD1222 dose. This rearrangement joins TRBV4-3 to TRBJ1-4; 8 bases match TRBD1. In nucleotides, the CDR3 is TGCGCCAGCAGCCAACGCGGACAGGGACTTCGGAAACTGTTTTTT. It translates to CASSQRGQGLRKLFF.